One and the same sample provided the 30 T cell receptor beta chains below, sequenced in a study of T cell repertoires in cytomegalovirus infection. TCRdb re-called the reads with MiXCR, one entry per CDR3 protein. The sample yields some 920,000 distinct CDR3 sequences, roughly 30% seen once. Antigen specificity for these receptors is unknown. The material was cultured CD8+ T cells from PBMCs, obtained from culture after CMV antigen stimulation. These receptors originate from a human donor in good health (CMV status not recorded). Some clones in this sample may be carry-over from other donors' samples.

The V gene is TRBV6-4, the J gene TRBJ2-1; D gene ambiguous. CDR3 length: 14 residues. Trimming took 4 bases from V and 5 from J, leaving 12 bases between them. Germline CDR1 reads MRHNA; CDR2 reads SNTAGT. The DNA for the CDR3 is TGTGCCAGCAGTGTGAGTGGCGCCCACAATGAGCAGTTCTTC. This codes for CASSVSGAHNEQFF.

This clonotype was seen a handful of times. The CDR3, as DNA: TGTGCCAGCAGCTACCGGGACTATAGCACAGATACGCAGTATTTT. Translating it yields CASSYRDYSTDTQYF. V is TRBV6-6 and J is TRBJ2-3; 7 nucleotides agree with TRBD2. CDR1 MNHNY and CDR2 SVGAGI come from the germline V gene (reference sequence). The J segment lost 0 bases and the V segment lost 6 bases, leaving 6 bases of the junction unmatched. The CDR3 spans 15 residues.

The chain carries TRBV28 and TRBJ1-2; D is uncertain. Deletions cut 2 bases from V and 2 bases from J, with 18 bases between. Germline CDR1 reads MDHEN; CDR2 reads SYDVKM. This CDR3 region has 17 residues. CDR3 DNA sequence: TGTGCCAGCAGTTTACCCCCCCGGATGGAACCCAACTATGGCTACACCTTC. Protein sequence: CASSLPPRMEPNYGYTF.

This sequence joins TRBV6-2 or TRBV6-3 and TRBJ2-3; TRBD1 or TRBD2 may be the D gene (5 bases each). The CDR3 extends over 16 amino acids. V was pared by 0 bases and J by 0 bases, with 10 bases between. Germline-derived CDR1 and CDR2 are MNHEY and SVGEGT. The CDR3 region is CASSYSVWGSTDTQYF. In DNA, the CDR3 is TGTGCCAGCAGTTACTCGGTATGGGGGAGCACAGATACGCAGTATTTT.

The J gene is TRBJ1-1, the V gene TRBV27; D is possibly TRBD1 (5 bases). In germline, CDR1 is MNHEY, CDR2 SMNVEV (reference sequence). The length of the CDR3 is 13 residues. Trimming cost V 6 bases and J 5 bases, with 13 bases left between them. CDR3 amino acids: CASRVRAVTEAFF. The CDR3 DNA reads TGTGCCAGCAGGGTCAGGGCTGTAACTGAAGCTTTCTTT.

The chain is built from TRBV7-8 and TRBJ1-5; D remains unclear. V lost 0 bases and J 9 bases, leaving 9 bases between the germline ends. The CDR3 extends over 13 amino acids. CDR1 SGHVS and CDR2 FQNEAQ come from the germline V gene. CDR3 sequence: CASSLANGRPQHF. The DNA for the CDR3 is TGTGCCAGCAGCTTAGCGAACGGACGGCCCCAGCATTTT.

This chain uses TRBV12-3 or TRBV12-4 with TRBJ2-1, with D possibly matching TRBD1 (5 bases). Trimming took 4 bases from V and 10 from J, leaving 11 bases between them. CDR3 length: 12 amino acids. The CDR3 DNA is TGTGCCAGCAGTTCCCCGCAGGGAGAGCAGTTCTTC. The encoded protein is CASSSPQGEQFF.

This chain joins TRBV7-6 and TRBJ2-1; D is tentatively TRBD1 or TRBD2 (5 bases each). This CDR3 comprises 17 residues. V lost 5 bases and J 2 bases, leaving 19 bases between the germline ends. Germline CDR1 is SGHVS and CDR2 is FNYEAQ. CDR3 sequence (DNA): TGTGCCAGCAGCAACCGGGACCCCGTCTTTACCTACAATGAGCAGTTCTTC. It encodes CASSNRDPVFTYNEQFF.

This clonotype was observed a few times. The rearrangement uses TRBV7-9 and TRBJ2-1, with D perhaps matching TRBD1 (5 bases). Trimming shortened V by 6 bases and J by 0 bases, and 12 bases separated the two germline ends. This CDR3 has 15 residues. The germline V gene encodes CDR1 SEHNR and CDR2 FQNEAQ (reference sequence). The CDR3 bases are TGTGCCAGCAGGAGGACACCAAGCTCCTACAATGAGCAGTTCTTC. It yields the protein CASRRTPSSYNEQFF.

CDR3 coding DNA: TGTGCCAGCATGCTTGAGGGGGCGTATAGCAATCAGCCCCAGCATTTT. It is translated as CASMLEGAYSNQPQHF. The V call is TRBV6-1, the J call TRBJ1-5; 7 bases map to TRBD1. Losses at the gene ends were 7 bases for V and 0 bases for J; bases not matched to a gene: 9. CDR3 length: 16 residues. The germline CDR1 and CDR2 sequences are MNHNS and SASEGT.

This clonotype was detected a few times. The rearrangement uses TRBV27 and TRBJ2-1, with unresolved D. Trimming shortened V by 3 bases and J by 0 bases, and 12 bases separated the two germline ends. The germline gives CDR1 MNHEY, CDR2 SMNVEV (reference sequence). The CDR3 consists of 16 residues. The CDR3 spells CASSLGPQFSYNEQFF. CDR3 in DNA: TGTGCCAGCAGTTTGGGCCCACAGTTCTCCTACAATGAGCAGTTCTTC.

The J gene is TRBJ1-5, the V gene TRBV7-8, with D unresolved. The V and J ends lost 4 bases and 5 bases respectively, with 15 bases between them. Germline V CDR1 and CDR2: SGHVS, FQNEAQ. This CDR3 has 15 amino acids. The CDR3 region has the DNA TGTGCCAGCAGCTCGCGGAGGTCAGCAGATCAGCCCCAGCATTTT. Protein sequence: CASSSRRSADQPQHF. The whole variable domain, filled in from reference TRBV7-8 and TRBJ1-5, reads GAGVSQSPRYKVAKRGQDVALRCDPISGHVSLFWYQQALGQGPEFLTYFQNEAQLDKSGLPSDRFFAERPEGSVSTLKIQRTQQEDSAVYLCASSSRRSADQPQHFGDGTRLSIL.

This clonotype was counted ten times or more. The chain joins TRBV7-9 to TRBJ2-2; 11 bases are shared with TRBD2. V was clipped by 4 bases and J by 6 bases; unmatched bases: 7. The CDR3 contains 16 residues. Germline assignment: CDR1 SEHNR and CDR2 FQNEAQ (reference sequence). CDR3 DNA sequence: TGTGCCAGCAGCTCAACTAGCGGGAGCTTACCCGGGGAGCTGTTTTTT. Its protein is CASSSTSGSLPGELFF.

A note on this clonotype: One end of the junction varies from germline; a read error may be responsible. This rearrangement joins TRBV19 to TRBJ1-2; no clear D gene. Per the germline V gene, CDR1 is LNHDA and CDR2 is SQIVND (reference sequence). The CDR3 runs to 14 residues. The CDR3 region is CASSGLRANSGYTF. Here the CDR3 DNA reads TGTGCCAGTAGCGGATTGAGGGCAAACTCTGGCTACACCTTC.

The rearrangement joins TRBV11-1 to TRBJ1-2; no firm D call. CDR3 length: 15 amino acids. V gave up 4 bases and J gave up 6 bases, with 18 bases separating them. Germline-derived CDR1 and CDR2 are SGHAT and FQDESV (reference sequence). This CDR3 reads CASSSRGRRGDGYTF. In DNA, the CDR3 is TGTGCCAGCAGCTCCCGCGGAAGGCGAGGAGATGGCTACACCTTC.

In its sample, this clonotype was seen a few times. This chain connects TRBV7-9 to TRBJ2-7; 7 bases match TRBD2. Germline trimming cut 4 bases from V and 4 bases from J; bases unmatched to any gene: 10. The CDR3 totals 15 residues. Germline loops: CDR1 SEHNR, CDR2 FQNEAQ (reference sequence). The CDR3 DNA reads TGTGCCAGCAGCTCCCCTGCGGGGGATTGGTACGAGCAGTACTTC. Translation gives CASSSPAGDWYEQYF.

J is TRBJ2-3 and V is TRBV10-3, with 13 bases matching TRBD2. The V gene end was trimmed by 6 bases and the J gene end by 3 bases; junction bases not matched to a gene: 15. Germline V gene lookup returns CDR1 ENHRY and CDR2 SYGVKD. This CDR3 contains 19 residues. Here the CDR3 reads CAIRERGLAGDRITDTQYF. The CDR3 DNA follows: TGTGCCATCAGAGAACGAGGACTAGCGGGGGACAGAATTACAGATACGCAGTATTTT.

The rearrangement joins TRBV5-4 to TRBJ2-1, with a possible D match to TRBD2 (6 bases). The CDR3 is 18 residues long. Per the germline V gene, CDR1 is SGHNT and CDR2 is YYREEE (reference sequence). V shed 3 bases and J shed 0 bases, with 19 bases lying between them. The CDR3 spells CASSSVVRDLRSYNEQFF. CDR3 in DNA: TGTGCCAGCAGCTCCGTTGTTCGGGACTTACGCTCCTACAATGAGCAGTTCTTC.

This clonotype occurred many times. This chain uses TRBV10-3 with TRBJ1-1; D not certain. The V gene's germline CDR1 is ENHRY and CDR2 SYGVKD. Trimming took off 0 bases at V and 0 bases at J, with 2 bases between the two ends. The CDR3 has 13 residues. The CDR3 nucleotides are TGTGCCATCAGTGAGTCGATGAACACTGAAGCTTTCTTT. Protein sequence: CAISESMNTEAFF.

This clonotype came up a few times. The chain couples TRBV20-1 to TRBJ1-5; D is possibly TRBD1 (5 bases). This CDR3 is built from 13 residues. CDR1 is DFQATT, CDR2 SNEGSKA, per germline (reference sequence). Between the trimmed V and J ends, which lost 6 bases and 2 bases, there was a span of 11 bases. CDR3 amino acids: CSATRAGNQPQHF. As DNA, the CDR3 is TGCAGTGCCACCAGGGCTGGCAATCAGCCCCAGCATTTT.

This clonotype occurred a few times. The chain uses TRBV13 and TRBJ2-1; 8 bases are shared with TRBD1. This CDR3 is built from 15 residues. Looked up from germline, CDR1 is PRHDT and CDR2 is FYEKMQ (reference sequence). The V and J ends lost 1 base and 4 bases, in that order; junction bases with no gene match: 3. In nucleotides, the CDR3 is TGTGCCAGCAGCTTAGAGACAGGGGTATACAATGAGCAGTTCTTC. Its protein product is CASSLETGVYNEQFF.

This sequence joins TRBV13 and TRBJ2-3; the D call may be TRBD1 or TRBD2 (5 bases each). Per the germline V gene, CDR1 is PRHDT and CDR2 is FYEKMQ (reference sequence). The CDR3 consists of 15 residues. V dropped 5 bases and J dropped 0 bases, with 12 bases sitting between them. CDR3 protein: CASSTGRTSTDTQYF. The CDR3, as DNA: TGTGCCAGCAGCACGGGACGGACCAGCACAGATACGCAGTATTTT.

The chain carries TRBV14 and TRBJ2-1; D is perhaps TRBD2 (6 bases). The germline V gene encodes CDR1 SGHDN and CDR2 FVKESK. The length of the CDR3 is 17 residues. Trimming removed 4 bases at V and 0 bases at J, with 16 bases between. The CDR3 is CASSRKSGESSYNEQFF. CDR3 DNA: TGTGCCAGCAGCCGAAAATCGGGAGAGAGCTCCTACAATGAGCAGTTCTTC.

V and J are TRBV18 and TRBJ1-3; D ambiguous. The V gene's germline CDR1 is KGHSH and CDR2 LQKENI. This CDR3 region has 16 residues. V shed 0 bases and J shed 0 bases, with 9 bases lying between them. The CDR3 nucleotides are TGTGCCAGCTCACCACCGATGGCATACTCTGGAAACACCATATATTTT. Translating it yields CASSPPMAYSGNTIYF.

The chain carries TRBV29-1 and TRBJ2-1; D is unresolved. CDR1 is SQVTM and CDR2 is ANQGSEA in the germline V gene. This CDR3 comprises 11 residues. The ends were cut back, 6 bases at V and 1 base at J, with 4 bases in the middle. This chain's CDR3 is CSVGSYNEQFF. In DNA, the CDR3 is TGCAGCGTGGGGTCCTACAATGAGCAGTTCTTC.

V usage is TRBV12-3 or TRBV12-4 and J usage is TRBJ2-1; D not certain. The V end was cut by 4 bases, the J end by 12 bases, with 10 bases between. The CDR3 loop spans 11 amino acids. The CDR3: CASSSALWQFF. In nucleotides, the CDR3 is TGTGCCAGCAGTTCAGCGTTATGGCAGTTCTTC.

The chain recombines TRBV7-9 with TRBJ1-1; the D is unclear. Looked up from germline, CDR1 is SEHNR and CDR2 is FQNEAQ (reference sequence). With 1 base removed from V and 2 bases from J, the gap between germline ends came to 11 bases. The CDR3 is 15 residues long. In DNA, the CDR3 is TGTGCCAGCAGCTTAGGGTCGACGGCCAACACTGAAGCTTTCTTT. Translation: CASSLGSTANTEAFF. The complete variable domain, with remaining parts taken from reference TRBV7-9 and TRBJ1-1, reads DTGVSQNPRHKITKRGQNVTFRCDPISEHNRLYWYRQTLGQGPEFLTYFQNEAQLEKSRLLSDRFSAERPKGSFSTLEIQRTEQGDSAMYLCASSLGSTANTEAFFGQGTRLTVV.

This clonotype has a handful of counts. The chain's CDR3 is CASSPTGSPTPNTEAFF. The CDR3 DNA sequence: TGTGCCAGCAGCCCAACAGGAAGTCCCACTCCGAACACTGAAGCTTTCTTT. The chain recombines TRBV6-5 with TRBJ1-1; perhaps TRBD1 as D (5 bases). Germline CDR1 and CDR2: MNHEY and SVGAGI. The CDR3 contains 17 residues. Deletions cut 6 bases from V and 1 base from J, with 21 bases between.

The chain joins TRBV5-4 to TRBJ1-2; 8 nucleotides line up with TRBD1. This CDR3 is built from 18 residues. Germline V gives CDR1 SGHNT, CDR2 YYREEE (reference sequence). V shed 2 bases and J 6 bases; nucleotides not matched to a gene: 18. Here the CDR3 DNA reads TGTGCCAGCAGCTTAGCCTTGGGACAGGCGATTCGTTCGGATGGCTACACCTTC. Its translation: CASSLALGQAIRSDGYTF.

The chain uses TRBV6-1 and TRBJ2-5, with a possible D match to TRBD2 (6 bases). Trimming left V 1 base short and J 4 bases short, with 13 bases between. The germline gives CDR1 MNHNS, CDR2 SASEGT. This CDR3 has 15 residues. CDR3 amino acids: CASSEGYGGPETQYF. DNA of the CDR3: TGTGCCAGCAGTGAAGGGTACGGGGGTCCAGAGACCCAGTACTTC.